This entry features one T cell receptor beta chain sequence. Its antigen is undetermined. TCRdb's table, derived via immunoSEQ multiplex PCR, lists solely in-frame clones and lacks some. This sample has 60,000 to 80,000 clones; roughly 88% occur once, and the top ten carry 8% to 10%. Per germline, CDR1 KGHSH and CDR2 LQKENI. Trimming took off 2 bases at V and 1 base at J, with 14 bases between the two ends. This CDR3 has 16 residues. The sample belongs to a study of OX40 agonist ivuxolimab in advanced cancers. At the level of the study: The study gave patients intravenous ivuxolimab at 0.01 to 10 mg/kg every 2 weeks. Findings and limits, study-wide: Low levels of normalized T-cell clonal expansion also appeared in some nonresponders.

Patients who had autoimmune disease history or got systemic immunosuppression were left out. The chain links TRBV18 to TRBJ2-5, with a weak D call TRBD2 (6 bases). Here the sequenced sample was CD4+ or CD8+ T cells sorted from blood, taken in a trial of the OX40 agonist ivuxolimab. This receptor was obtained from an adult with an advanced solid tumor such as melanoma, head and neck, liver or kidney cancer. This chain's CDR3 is CASSPGGTASQETQYF. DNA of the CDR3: TGTGCCAGCTCACCAGGAGGGACCGCCAGCCAAGAGACCCAGTACTTC.